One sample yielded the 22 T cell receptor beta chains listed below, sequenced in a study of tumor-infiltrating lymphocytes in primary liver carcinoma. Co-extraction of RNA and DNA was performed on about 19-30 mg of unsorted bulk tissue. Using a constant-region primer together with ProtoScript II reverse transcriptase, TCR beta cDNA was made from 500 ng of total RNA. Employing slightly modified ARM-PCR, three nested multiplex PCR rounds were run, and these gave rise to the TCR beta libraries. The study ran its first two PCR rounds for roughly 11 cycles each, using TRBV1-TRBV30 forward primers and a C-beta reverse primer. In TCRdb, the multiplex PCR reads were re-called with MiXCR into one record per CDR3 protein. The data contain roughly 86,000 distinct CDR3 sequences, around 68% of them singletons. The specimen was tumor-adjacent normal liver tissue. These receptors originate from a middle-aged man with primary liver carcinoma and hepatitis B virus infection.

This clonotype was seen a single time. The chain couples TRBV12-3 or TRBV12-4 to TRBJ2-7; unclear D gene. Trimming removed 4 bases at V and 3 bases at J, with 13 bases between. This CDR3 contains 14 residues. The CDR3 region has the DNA TGTGCCAGCAGTTCTCAGGCTGTGGGCTACGAGCAGTACTTC. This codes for CASSSQAVGYEQYF.

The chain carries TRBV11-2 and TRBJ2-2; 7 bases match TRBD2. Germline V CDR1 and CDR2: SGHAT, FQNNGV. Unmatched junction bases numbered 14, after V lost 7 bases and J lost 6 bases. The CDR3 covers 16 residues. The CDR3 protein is CASTPRVSGISGELFF. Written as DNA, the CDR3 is TGTGCCAGCACCCCACGGGTGAGCGGGATATCCGGGGAGCTGTTTTTT.

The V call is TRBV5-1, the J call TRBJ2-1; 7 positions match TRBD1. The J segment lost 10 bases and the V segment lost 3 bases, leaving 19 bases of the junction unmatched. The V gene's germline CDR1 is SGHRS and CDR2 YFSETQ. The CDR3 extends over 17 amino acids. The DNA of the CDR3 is TGCGCCAGCAGCTCCCCGACGGGCCGGGACAGCTTTACCGAGCAGTTCTTC. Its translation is CASSSPTGRDSFTEQFF.

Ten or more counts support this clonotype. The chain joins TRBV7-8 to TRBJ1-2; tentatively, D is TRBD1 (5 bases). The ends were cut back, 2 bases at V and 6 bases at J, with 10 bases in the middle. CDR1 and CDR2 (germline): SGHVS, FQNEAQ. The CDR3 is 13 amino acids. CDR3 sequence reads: CASSLRGVDGYTF. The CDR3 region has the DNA TGTGCCAGCAGCTTACGGGGGGTGGATGGCTACACCTTC.

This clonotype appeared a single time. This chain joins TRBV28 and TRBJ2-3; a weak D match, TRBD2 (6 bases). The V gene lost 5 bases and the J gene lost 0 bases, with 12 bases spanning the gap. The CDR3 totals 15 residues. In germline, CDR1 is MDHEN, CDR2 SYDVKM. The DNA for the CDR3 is TGTGCCAGCAGTCCCGAGGAGGGGAGCACAGATACGCAGTATTTT. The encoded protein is CASSPEEGSTDTQYF.

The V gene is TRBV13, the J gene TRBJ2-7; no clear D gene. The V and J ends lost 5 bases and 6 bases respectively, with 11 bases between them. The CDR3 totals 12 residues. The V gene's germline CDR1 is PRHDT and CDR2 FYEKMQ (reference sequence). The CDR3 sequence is CASSRHNSEQYF. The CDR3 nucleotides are TGTGCCAGCAGCCGTCATAATTCCGAGCAGTACTTC. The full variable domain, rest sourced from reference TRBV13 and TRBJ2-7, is AAGVIQSPRHLIKEKRETATLKCYPIPRHDTVYWYQQGPGQDPQFLISFYEKMQSDKGSIPDRFSAQQFSDYHSELNMSSLELGDSALYFCASSRHNSEQYFGPGTRLTVT.

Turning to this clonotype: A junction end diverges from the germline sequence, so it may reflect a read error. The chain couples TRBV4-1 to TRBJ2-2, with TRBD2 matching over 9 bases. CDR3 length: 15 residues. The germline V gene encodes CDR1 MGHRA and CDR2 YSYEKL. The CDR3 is CASSQSSGNIGELLF. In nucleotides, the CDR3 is TGCGCCAGCAGCCAATCTAGCGGGAACATCGGGGAGCTGCTTTTT.

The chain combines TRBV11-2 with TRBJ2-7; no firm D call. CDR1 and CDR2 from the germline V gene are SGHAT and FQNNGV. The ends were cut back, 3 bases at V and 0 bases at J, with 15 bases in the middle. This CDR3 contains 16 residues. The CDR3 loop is CASSFSATSISYEQYF. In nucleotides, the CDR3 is TGTGCCAGCAGCTTCAGTGCGACCAGCATCTCCTACGAGCAGTACTTC.

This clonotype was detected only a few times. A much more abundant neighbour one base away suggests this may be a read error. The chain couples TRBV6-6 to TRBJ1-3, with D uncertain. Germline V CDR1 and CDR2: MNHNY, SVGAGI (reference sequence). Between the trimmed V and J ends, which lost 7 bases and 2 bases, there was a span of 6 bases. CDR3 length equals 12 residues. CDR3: CASTSPGNTIYF. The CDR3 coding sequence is TGTGCCAGCACCTCACCTGGAAACACCATATATTTT.

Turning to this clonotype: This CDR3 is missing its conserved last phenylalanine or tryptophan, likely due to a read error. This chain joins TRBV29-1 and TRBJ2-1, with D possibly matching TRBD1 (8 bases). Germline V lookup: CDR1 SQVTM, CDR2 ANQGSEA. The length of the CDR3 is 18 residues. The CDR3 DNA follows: TGCAGTGTTGAAGGGGGGGGTTGGGCAGGGGGCCGTTCCAATGAGCAGTTCATC. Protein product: CSVEGGGWAGGRSNEQFI.

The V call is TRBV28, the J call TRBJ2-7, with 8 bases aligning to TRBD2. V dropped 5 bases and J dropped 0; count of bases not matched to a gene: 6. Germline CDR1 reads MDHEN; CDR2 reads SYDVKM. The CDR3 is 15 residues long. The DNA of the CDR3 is TGTGCCAGCAGTGCCTCCGGGGGGGGCTCCTACGAGCAGTACTTC. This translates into CASSASGGGSYEQYF.

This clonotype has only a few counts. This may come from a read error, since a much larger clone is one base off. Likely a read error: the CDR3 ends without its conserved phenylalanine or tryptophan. The CDR3 here is CASSEIATDTQYV. CDR3 bases: TGTGCCAGCAGTGAAATCGCCACAGATACGCAGTATGTT. V is TRBV6-1 and J is TRBJ2-3, with unresolved D. The V gene's germline CDR1 is MNHNS and CDR2 SASEGT. The CDR3 consists of 13 residues. V lost 2 bases and J 2 bases, leaving 5 bases between the germline ends.

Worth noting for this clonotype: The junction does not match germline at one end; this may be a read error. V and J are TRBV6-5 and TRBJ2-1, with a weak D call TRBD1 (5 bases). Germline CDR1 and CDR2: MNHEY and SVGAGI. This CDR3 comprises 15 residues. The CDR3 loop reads CTSREYRSFYNVQFF. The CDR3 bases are TGTACCAGCAGGGAATACAGGAGCTTCTACAATGTGCAGTTCTTC.

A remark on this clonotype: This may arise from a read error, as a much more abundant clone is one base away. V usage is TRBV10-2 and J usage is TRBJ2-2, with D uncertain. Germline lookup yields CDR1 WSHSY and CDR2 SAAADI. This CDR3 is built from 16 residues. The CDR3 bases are TGCGCCAGCAGTGATGCAGTTCGGTCGTTCACCTGGGAGCTGTTTTTT. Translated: CASSDAVRSFTWELFF.

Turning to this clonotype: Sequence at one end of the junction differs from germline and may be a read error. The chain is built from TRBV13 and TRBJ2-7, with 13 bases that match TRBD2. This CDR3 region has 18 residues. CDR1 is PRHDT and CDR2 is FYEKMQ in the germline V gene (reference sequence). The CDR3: CVSSVGLAGASGRYEQYF. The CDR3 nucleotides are TGTGTCAGCAGCGTCGGACTAGCGGGGGCAAGTGGGAGGTACGAGCAGTATTTC.

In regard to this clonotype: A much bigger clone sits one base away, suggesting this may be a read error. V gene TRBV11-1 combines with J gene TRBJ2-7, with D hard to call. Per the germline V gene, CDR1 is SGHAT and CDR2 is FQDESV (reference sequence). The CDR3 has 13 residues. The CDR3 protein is CASRGKRSCEQYF. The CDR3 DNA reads TGTGCCAGCAGGGGGAAGCGATCCTGCGAGCAGTACTTC.

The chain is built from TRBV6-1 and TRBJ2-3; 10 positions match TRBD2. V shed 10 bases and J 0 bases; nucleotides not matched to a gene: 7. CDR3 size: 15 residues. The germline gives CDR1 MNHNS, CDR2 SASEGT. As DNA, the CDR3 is TGTGCCACCAGCGGGACTAGCGAGAGCACAGATACGCAGTATTTT. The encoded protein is CATSGTSESTDTQYF.

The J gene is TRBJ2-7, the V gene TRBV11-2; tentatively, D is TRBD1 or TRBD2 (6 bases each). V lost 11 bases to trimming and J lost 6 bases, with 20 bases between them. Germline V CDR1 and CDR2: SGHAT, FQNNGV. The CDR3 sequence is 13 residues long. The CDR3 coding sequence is TGTGCCCTTGAGGGGGGTGAAGCCCGCGAGCAGTACTTC. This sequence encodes CALEGGEAREQYF.

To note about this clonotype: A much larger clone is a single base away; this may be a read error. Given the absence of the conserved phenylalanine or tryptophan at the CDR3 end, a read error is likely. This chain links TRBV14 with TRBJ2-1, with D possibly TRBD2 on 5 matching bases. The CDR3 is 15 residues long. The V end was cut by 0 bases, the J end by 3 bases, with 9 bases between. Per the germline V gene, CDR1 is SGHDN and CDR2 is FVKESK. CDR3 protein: CASSQDGSFYNEQFL. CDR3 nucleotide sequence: TGTGCCAGCAGCCAAGATGGGAGTTTCTACAATGAGCAGTTCCTC.

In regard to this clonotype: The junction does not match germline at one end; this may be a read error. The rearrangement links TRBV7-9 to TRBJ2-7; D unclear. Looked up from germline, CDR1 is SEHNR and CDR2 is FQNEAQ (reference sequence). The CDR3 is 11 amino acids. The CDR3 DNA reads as TGTGTCAGCAGCGCCCTCTACGAGCAGTACTTC. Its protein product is CVSSALYEQYF.

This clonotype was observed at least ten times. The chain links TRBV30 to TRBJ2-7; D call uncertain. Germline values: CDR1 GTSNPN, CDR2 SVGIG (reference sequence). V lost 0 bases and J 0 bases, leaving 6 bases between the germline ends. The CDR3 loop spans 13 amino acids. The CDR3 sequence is CAWSVYFSYEQYF. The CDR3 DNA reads TGTGCCTGGAGTGTTTACTTCTCCTACGAGCAGTACTTC. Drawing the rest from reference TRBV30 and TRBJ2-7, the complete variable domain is SQTIHQWPATLVQPVGSPLSLECTVEGTSNPNLYWYRQAAGRGLQLLFYSVGIGQISSEVPQNLSASRPQDRQFILSSKKLLLSDSGFYLCAWSVYFSYEQYFGPGTRLTVT.

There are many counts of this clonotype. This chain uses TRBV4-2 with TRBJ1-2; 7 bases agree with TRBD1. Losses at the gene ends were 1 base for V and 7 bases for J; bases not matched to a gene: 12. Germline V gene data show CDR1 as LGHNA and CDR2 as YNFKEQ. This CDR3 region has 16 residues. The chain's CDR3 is CASSQGRDSSLGGYTF. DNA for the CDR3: TGTGCCAGCAGCCAAGGTCGGGACAGCAGCTTGGGTGGCTACACCTTC.